The present entry profiles one TCR beta chain with its context. Its antigen remains unidentified. The record originates from a study of cytomegalovirus exposure and HLA in healthy donors. Study overall: HLA-typed donors were the source of tens of millions of unique TCRs, which an early data release held.

The primer mix had 60 Vbeta and 13 Jbeta primers. Here immunoSEQ multiplex PCR was the method, and the copy in TCRdb shows in-frame clones only, minus some. Of some 200,000 clones listed, almost 85% are singletons. Overall study results and limits: Reportedly, diagnosis of cytomegalovirus status by the classifier showed high specificity and sensitivity. Follow-up analysis later connected one missense variant in DCLRE1C with trimming of TCR beta V- and J-genes.

Germline-derived CDR1 and CDR2 are LNHDA and SQIVND (reference sequence). V lost 7 bases to trimming and J lost 2 bases, with 12 bases between them. The CDR3 has 14 amino acids. V and J are TRBV19 and TRBJ2-1; tentatively, D is TRBD1 (5 bases). The sequence came from a woman aged 40-49 years in good health and CMV-seronegative. Sequenced sample: PBMCs. CDR3 amino acids: CASMGRYPYNEQFF. CDR3 sequence (DNA): TGTGCCAGTATGGGGCGGTACCCCTACAATGAGCAGTTCTTC. Using reference TRBV19 and TRBJ2-1 for the parts outside the CDR3, the full variable domain is DGGITQSPKYLFRKEGQNVTLSCEQNLNHDAMYWYRQDPGQGLRLIYYSQIVNDFQKGDIAEGYSVSREKKESFPLTVTSAQKNPTAFYLCASMGRYPYNEQFFGPGTRLTVL.